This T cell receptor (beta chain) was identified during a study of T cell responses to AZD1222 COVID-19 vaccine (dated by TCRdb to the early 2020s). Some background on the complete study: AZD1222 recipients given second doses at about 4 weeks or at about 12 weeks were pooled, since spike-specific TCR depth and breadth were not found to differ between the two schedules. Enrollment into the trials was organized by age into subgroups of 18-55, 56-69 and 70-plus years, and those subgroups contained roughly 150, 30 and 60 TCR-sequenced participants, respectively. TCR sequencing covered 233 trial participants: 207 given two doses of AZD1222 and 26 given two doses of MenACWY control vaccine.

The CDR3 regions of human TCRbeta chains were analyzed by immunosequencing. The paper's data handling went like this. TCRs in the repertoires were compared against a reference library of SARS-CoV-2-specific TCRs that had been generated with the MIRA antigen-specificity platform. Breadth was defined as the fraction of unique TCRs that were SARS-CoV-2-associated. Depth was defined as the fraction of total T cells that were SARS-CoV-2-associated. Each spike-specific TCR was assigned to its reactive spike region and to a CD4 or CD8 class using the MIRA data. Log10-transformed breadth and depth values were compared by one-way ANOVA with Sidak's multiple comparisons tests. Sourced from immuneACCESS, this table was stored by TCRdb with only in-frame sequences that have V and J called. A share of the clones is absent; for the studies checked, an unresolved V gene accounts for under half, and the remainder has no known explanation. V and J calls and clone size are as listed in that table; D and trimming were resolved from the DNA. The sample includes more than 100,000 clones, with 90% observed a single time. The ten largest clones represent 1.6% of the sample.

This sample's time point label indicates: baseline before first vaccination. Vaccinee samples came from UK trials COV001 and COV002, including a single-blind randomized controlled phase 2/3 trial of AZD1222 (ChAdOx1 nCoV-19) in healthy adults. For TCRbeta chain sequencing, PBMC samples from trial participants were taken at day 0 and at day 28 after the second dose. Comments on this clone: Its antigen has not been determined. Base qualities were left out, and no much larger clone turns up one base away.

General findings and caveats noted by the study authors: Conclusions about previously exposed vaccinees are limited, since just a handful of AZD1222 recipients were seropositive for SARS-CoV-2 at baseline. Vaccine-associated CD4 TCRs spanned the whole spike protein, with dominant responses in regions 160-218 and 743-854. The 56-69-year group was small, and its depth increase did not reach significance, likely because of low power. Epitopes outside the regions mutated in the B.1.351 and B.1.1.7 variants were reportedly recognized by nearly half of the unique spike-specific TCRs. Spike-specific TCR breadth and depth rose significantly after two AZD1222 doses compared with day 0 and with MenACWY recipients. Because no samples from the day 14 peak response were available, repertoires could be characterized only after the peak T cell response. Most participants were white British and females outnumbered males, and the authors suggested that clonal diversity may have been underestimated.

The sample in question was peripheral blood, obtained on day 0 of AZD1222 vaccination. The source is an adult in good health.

The sequenced DNA is TGTGCCAGCAGCTTCCTCTCTACGCCCGTGTTCCAGACAGGCCCGGTAGAGCCCCAGCATTTT. Its coded protein is CASSFLSTPVFQTGPVEPQHF. The V and J genes are TRBV7-3 and TRBJ1-5; the D segment could be TRBD1, given 6 matching bases. CDR1 SGHTA and CDR2 FQGTGA are derived from the germline V gene. The CDR3 holds 21 amino acids from the cysteine to the phenylalanine. Left in the record is the CDR3 DNA by itself, 63 bases read in frame from the first base. V is cut by 3 bases and J by 8 bases, and the space between the germline ends is 35 bases.